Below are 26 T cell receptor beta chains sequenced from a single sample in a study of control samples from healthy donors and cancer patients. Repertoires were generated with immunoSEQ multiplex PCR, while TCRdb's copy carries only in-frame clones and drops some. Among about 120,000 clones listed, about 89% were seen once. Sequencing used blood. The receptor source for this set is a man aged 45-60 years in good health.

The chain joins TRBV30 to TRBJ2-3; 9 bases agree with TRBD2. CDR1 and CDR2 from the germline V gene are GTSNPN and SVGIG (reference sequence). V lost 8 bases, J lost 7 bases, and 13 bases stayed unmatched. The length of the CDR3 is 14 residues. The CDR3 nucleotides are TGTGCCGGCATTAGAGCGGGGGGCCACTATACGCAGTATTTT. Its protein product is CAGIRAGGHYTQYF.

The CDR3 DNA follows: TGTGCCAGCAGCTTGGTGGTTAGCGGGGAGGGGGATACGCAGTATTTT. This sequence encodes CASSLVVSGEGDTQYF. The chain couples TRBV5-4 to TRBJ2-3, with TRBD2 identical over 8 bases. The CDR3 is made up of 16 amino acids. J lost 6 bases, V lost 0 bases, and 9 bases had no gene match. The germline CDR1 and CDR2 sequences are SGHNT and YYREEE (reference sequence).

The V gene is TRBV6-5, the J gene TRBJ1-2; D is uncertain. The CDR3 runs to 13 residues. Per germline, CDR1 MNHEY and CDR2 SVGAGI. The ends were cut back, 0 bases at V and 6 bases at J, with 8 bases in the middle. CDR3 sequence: CASSYSRLNGYTF. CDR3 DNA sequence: TGTGCCAGCAGTTACTCCCGGCTGAATGGCTACACCTTC.

In nucleotides, the CDR3 is TGTGCCAGCAGAACCGGGACAGGGGGCACCGGGGAGCTGTTTTTT. Amino acids: CASRTGTGGTGELFF. V usage is TRBV6-5 and J usage is TRBJ2-2; 11 bases are shared with TRBD1. The CDR3 length is 15 residues. The ends lost 6 bases at V and 4 bases at J; junction bases unmatched: 4. The V gene's germline CDR1 is MNHEY and CDR2 SVGAGI.

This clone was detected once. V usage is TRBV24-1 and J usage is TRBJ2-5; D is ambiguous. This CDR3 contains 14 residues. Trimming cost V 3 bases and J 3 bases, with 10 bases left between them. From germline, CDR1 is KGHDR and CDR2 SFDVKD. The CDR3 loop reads CATSDPSTKETQYF. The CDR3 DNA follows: TGTGCCACCAGTGATCCTTCCACGAAAGAGACCCAGTACTTC.

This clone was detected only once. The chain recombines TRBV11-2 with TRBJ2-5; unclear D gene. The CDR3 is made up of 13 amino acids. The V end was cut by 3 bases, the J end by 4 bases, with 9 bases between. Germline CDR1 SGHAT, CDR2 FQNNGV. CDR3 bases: TGTGCCAGCAGCTTCTCCCTCCCAGAGACCCAGTACTTC. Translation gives CASSFSLPETQYF.

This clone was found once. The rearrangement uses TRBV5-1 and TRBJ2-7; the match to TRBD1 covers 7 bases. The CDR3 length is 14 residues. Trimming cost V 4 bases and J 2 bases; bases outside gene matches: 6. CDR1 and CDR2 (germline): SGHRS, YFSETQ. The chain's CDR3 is CASSPGTVTYEQYF. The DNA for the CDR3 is TGCGCCAGCAGCCCCGGGACAGTGACCTACGAGCAGTACTTC.

Here the CDR3 reads CASSSPGQPTYGYTF. The CDR3 DNA follows: TGCGCCAGCAGCTCTCCGGGACAGCCGACCTATGGCTACACCTTC. This sequence joins TRBV5-1 and TRBJ1-2; TRBD1 agrees at 7 bases. Germline V gives CDR1 SGHRS, CDR2 YFSETQ. The CDR3 runs to 15 residues. V lost 3 bases to trimming and J lost 4 bases; unmatched junction nucleotides: 9.

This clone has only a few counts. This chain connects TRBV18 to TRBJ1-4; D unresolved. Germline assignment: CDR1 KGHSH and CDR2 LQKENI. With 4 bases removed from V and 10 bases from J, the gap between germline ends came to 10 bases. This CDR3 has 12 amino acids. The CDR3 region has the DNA TGTGCCAGCTCACTGGATTCCGGAAAACTGTTTTTT. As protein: CASSLDSGKLFF. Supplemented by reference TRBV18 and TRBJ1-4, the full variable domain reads NAGVMQNPRHLVRRRGQEARLRCSPMKGHSHVYWYRQLPEEGLKFMVYLQKENIIDESGMPKERFSAEFPKEGPSILRIQQVVRGDSAAYFCASSLDSGKLFFGSGTQLSVL.

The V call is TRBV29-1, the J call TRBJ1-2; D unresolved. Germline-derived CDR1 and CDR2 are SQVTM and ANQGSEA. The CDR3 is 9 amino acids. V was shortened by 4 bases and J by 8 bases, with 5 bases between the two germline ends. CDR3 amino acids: CSVGCGYTF. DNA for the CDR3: TGCAGCGTTGGCTGCGGCTACACCTTC.

CDR3 amino acids: CASSLAQGGAYLPNYGYTF. CDR3 nucleotides: TGTGCCAGCAGCTTAGCCCAGGGGGGCGCCTACCTACCTAACTATGGCTACACCTTC. This chain connects TRBV7-2 to TRBJ1-2; 7 nucleotides agree with TRBD1. J lost 0 bases, V lost 0 bases, and 13 bases had no gene match. Germline CDR1 reads SGHTA; CDR2 reads FQGNSA. There are 19 residues in the CDR3.

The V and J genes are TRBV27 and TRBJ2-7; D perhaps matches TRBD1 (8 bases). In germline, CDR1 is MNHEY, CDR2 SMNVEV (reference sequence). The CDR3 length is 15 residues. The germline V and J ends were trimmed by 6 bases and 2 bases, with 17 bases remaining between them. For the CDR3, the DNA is TGTGCCAGCAGCCTTACAGGGGGGGAAACCTACGAGCAGTACTTC. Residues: CASSLTGGETYEQYF.

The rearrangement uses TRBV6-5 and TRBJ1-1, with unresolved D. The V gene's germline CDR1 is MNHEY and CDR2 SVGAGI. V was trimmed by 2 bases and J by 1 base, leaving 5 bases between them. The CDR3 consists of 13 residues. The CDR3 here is CASSYERNTEAFF. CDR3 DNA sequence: TGTGCCAGCAGTTACGAGAGGAACACTGAAGCTTTCTTT.

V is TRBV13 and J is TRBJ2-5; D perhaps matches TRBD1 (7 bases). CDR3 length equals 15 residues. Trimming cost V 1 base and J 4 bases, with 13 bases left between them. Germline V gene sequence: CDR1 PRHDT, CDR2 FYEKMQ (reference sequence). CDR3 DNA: TGTGCCAGCAGCTTAGCAGGAGGGGGCCGAGAGACCCAGTACTTC. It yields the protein CASSLAGGGRETQYF.

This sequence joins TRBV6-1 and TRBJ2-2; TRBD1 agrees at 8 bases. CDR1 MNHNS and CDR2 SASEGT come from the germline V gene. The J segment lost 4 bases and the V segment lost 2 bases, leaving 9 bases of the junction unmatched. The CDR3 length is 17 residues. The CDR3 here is CASSERTGGFSTGELFF. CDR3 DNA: TGTGCCAGCAGTGAACGAACAGGGGGGTTTTCCACCGGGGAGCTGTTTTTT.

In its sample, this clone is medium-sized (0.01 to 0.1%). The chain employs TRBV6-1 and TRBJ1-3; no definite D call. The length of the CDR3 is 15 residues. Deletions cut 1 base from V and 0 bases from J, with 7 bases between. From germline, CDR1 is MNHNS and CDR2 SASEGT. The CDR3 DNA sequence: TGTGCCAGCAGTGAAGAACCTAGCTCTGGAAACACCATATATTTT. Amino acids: CASSEEPSSGNTIYF.

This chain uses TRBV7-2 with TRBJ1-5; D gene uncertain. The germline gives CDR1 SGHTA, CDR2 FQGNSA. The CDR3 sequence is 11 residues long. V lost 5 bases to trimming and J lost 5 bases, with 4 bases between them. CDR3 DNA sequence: TGTGCCAGCAGCCCACATCAGCCCCAGCATTTT. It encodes CASSPHQPQHF.

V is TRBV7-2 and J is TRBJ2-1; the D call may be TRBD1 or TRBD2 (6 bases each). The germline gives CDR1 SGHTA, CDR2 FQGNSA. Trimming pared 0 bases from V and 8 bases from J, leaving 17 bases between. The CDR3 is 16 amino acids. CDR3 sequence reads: CASSLAPRGLMDEQFF. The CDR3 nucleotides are TGTGCCAGCAGCTTAGCTCCCCGGGGGCTCATGGATGAGCAGTTCTTC. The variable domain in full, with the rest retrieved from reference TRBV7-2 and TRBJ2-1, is GAGVSQSPSNKVTEKGKDVELRCDPISGHTALYWYRQSLGQGLEFLIYFQGNSAPDKSGLPSDRFSAERTGGSVSTLTIQRTQQEDSAVYLCASSLAPRGLMDEQFFGPGTRLTVL.

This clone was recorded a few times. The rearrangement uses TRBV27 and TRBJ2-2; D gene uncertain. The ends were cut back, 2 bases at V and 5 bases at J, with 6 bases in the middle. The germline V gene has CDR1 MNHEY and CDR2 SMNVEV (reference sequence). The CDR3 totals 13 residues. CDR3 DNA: TGTGCCAGCAGTTTAATTCGGACCGGGGAGCTGTTTTTT. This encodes CASSLIRTGELFF.

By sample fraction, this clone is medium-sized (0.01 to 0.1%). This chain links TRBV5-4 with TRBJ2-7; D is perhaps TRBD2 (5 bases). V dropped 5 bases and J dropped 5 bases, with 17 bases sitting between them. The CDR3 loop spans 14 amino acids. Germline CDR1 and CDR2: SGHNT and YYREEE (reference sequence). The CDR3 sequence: CASRDSLEGNEQYF. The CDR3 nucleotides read TGTGCCAGCAGGGATAGCCTAGAGGGCAACGAGCAGTACTTC.

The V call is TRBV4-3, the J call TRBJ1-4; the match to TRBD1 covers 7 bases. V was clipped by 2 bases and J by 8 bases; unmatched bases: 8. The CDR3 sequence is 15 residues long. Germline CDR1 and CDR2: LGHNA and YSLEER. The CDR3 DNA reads TGCGCCAGCAGCCAAAGACAGGGAGTAGGGGAAAAACTGTTTTTT. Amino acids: CASSQRQGVGEKLFF.

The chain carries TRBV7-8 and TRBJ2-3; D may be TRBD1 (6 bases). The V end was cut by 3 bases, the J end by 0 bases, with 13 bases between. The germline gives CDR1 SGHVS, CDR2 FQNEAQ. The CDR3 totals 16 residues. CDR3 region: CASSLAQGRSTDTQYF. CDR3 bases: TGTGCCAGCAGCTTGGCACAGGGCCGAAGCACAGATACGCAGTATTTT.

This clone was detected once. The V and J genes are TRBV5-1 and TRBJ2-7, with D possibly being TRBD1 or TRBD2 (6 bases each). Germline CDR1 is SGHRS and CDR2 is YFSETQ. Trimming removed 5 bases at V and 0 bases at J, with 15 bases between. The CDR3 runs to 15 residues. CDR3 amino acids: CASSRSGAYSYEQYF. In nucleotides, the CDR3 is TGCGCCAGCAGTAGGTCGGGGGCCTACTCCTACGAGCAGTACTTC.

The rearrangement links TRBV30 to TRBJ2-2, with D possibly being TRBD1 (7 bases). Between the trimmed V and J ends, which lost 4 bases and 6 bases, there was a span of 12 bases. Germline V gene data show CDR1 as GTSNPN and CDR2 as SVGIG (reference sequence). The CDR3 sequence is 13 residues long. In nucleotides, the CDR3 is TGTGCCTGGATGGAGGGGGCGGCCGGGGAGCTGTTTTTT. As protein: CAWMEGAAGELFF.

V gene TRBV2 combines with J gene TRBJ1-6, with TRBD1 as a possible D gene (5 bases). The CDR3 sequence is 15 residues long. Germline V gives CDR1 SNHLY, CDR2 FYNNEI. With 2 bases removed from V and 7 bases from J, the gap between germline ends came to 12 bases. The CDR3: CASSERGGYNSPLHF. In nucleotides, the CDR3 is TGTGCCAGCAGTGAAAGGGGCGGGTACAATTCACCCCTCCACTTT.

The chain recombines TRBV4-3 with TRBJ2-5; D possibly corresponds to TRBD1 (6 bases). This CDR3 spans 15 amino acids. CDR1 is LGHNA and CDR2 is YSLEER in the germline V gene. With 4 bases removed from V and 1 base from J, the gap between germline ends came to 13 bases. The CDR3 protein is CASSLYRVGQETQYF. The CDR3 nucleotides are TGCGCCAGCAGCCTTTACAGGGTTGGCCAAGAGACCCAGTACTTC.